A selection of T cell receptor beta chains follows, all from one sample in a study of T cell responses to AZD1222 COVID-19 vaccine. TCRdb's table, derived via immunoSEQ multiplex PCR, lists solely in-frame clones and lacks some. The profile shows over 100,000 clones, roughly 90% of them singletons. The source material was peripheral blood, sampled on day 0 of AZD1222 vaccination. Receptor source: an adult in good health. Both conserved end residues are part of each CDR3. Fields, in order: V gene, D gene, J gene, clone size, CDR3 protein, CDR3 DNA. D genes are given only for firm matches. Size is omitted from some rows. Given values are once, few, many or a class for expanded clones.

>TRBV10-3|.|TRBJ1-1|.
CAISERGGRSFF
TGTGCCATCAGTGAGAGGGGCGGGAGGTCTTTCTTT
>TRBV18|.|TRBJ1-6|.
CASSAGAGALHF
TGTGCCAGCTCCGCGGGAGCGGGGGCCCTCCACTTT
>TRBV7-3|.|TRBJ2-1|.
CASSFGPSAYNEQFF
TGTGCCAGCAGCTTCGGTCCTTCGGCTTACAATGAGCAGTTCTTC
>TRBV2|.|TRBJ1-1|.
CASTDRNTEAFF
TGTGCCAGTACTGACAGGAACACTGAAGCTTTCTTT
>TRBV5-4|.|TRBJ1-1|once
CASRPNRAGGTEAFF
TGTGCCAGCAGACCCAACAGGGCTGGAGGCACTGAAGCTTTCTTT
>TRBV11-2|.|TRBJ1-6|.
CASSSGLNSPLHF
TGTGCCAGCAGCTCGGGACTAAATTCACCCCTCCACTTT
>TRBV6-5|TRBD1|TRBJ2-5|once
CASTRQGPETQYF
TGTGCCAGCACTAGACAGGGGCCAGAGACCCAGTACTTC
>TRBV28|.|TRBJ2-4|.
CASRLVQAKNIQYF
TGTGCCAGCAGATTAGTTCAAGCCAAAAACATTCAGTACTTC
>TRBV11-2|TRBD2|TRBJ2-3|.
CASSLGLAGYRTDTQYF
TGTGCCAGCAGCTTAGGACTAGCGGGATACCGCACAGATACGCAGTATTTT
>TRBV5-6|.|TRBJ1-3|.
CASSLPSSGNTIYF
TGTGCCAGCAGCTTGCCGTCCTCTGGAAACACCATATATTTT
>TRBV19|TRBD1|TRBJ1-1|.
CASSQNPLGGLNTEAFF
TGTGCCAGTAGCCAAAACCCCTTAGGGGGCCTGAACACTGAAGCTTTCTTT
>TRBV24-1|TRBD1|TRBJ2-7|few
CATKMDRELNEQYF
TGTGCCACCAAGATGGACAGGGAGCTTAACGAGCAGTACTTC
>TRBV28|.|TRBJ2-2|.
CASSLHKFTGELFF
TGTGCCAGCAGTTTGCACAAATTCACCGGGGAGCTGTTTTTT
>TRBV7-9|TRBD2|TRBJ2-5|.
CASSAPSGRETQYF
TGTGCCAGCAGTGCGCCTAGCGGGAGGGAGACCCAGTACTTC
>TRBV20-1|.|TRBJ2-7|once
CSASTQYEQYF
TGCAGTGCTAGTACGCAATACGAGCAGTACTTC
>TRBV29-1|.|TRBJ2-2|.
CSVPRTANTGELFF
TGCAGCGTTCCCCGCACTGCGAACACCGGGGAGCTGTTTTTT
>TRBV7-9|.|TRBJ2-3|.
CASSFAPNRARFEQYF
TGTGCCAGCAGCTTTGCACCTAACAGGGCTCGATTTGAGCAGTATTTT
>TRBV5-4|.|TRBJ1-2|.
CASSLVSELITF
TGTGCCAGCAGCTTGGTGTCAGAGTTGATTACTTTC
>TRBV19|TRBD1|TRBJ2-2|.
CASSITGATGELFF
TGTGCCAGTAGTATAACAGGGGCCACCGGGGAGCTGTTTTTT
>TRBV24-1|.|TRBJ1-5|.
CATAGSSLNQPQHF
TGTGCCACCGCCGGAAGCAGTCTCAATCAGCCCCAGCATTTT
>TRBV6-4|TRBD2|TRBJ2-1|.
CASSGGGAGDNEQFF
TGTGCCAGCAGTGGCGGGGGGGCCGGTGACAATGAGCAGTTCTTC
>TRBV13|.|TRBJ2-6|.
CASSGGDIHYSGANVLTF
TGTGCCAGCAGCGGGGGGGACATCCATTACTCTGGGGCCAACGTCCTGACTTTC
>TRBV28|TRBD2|TRBJ2-7|.
CAIGTSGRGSYEQYF
TGTGCCATCGGGACTAGCGGGAGGGGGTCCTACGAGCAGTACTTC
>TRBV28|.|TRBJ2-7|once
CASSLAGTGTYEQYF
TGTGCCAGCAGTTTAGCGGGGACGGGGACCTACGAGCAGTACTTC
>TRBV2|TRBD2|TRBJ2-7|.
CASSWGLAGNEQYF
TGTGCCAGCAGCTGGGGACTAGCGGGAAACGAGCAGTACTTC
>TRBV19|TRBD1|TRBJ1-5|.
CASSTGQGRGNQPQHF
TGTGCCAGTAGTACCGGACAGGGCCGGGGCAATCAGCCCCAGCATTTT
>TRBV14|.|TRBJ1-1|.
CASSQSSRASEAFF
TGTGCCAGCAGCCAATCCTCAAGGGCTTCTGAAGCTTTCTTT
>TRBV11-3|.|TRBJ1-2|once
CASSLGGRPPTF
TGTGCCAGCAGCTTAGGTGGGCGGCCCCCCACCTTC
>TRBV5-1|.|TRBJ1-3|.
CASSPSGQGNTIYF
TGCGCCAGCAGCCCGTCTGGACAGGGAAACACCATATATTTT
>TRBV7-9|.|TRBJ2-7|.
CASSIRDGSYEQYF
TGTGCCAGCAGCATACGGGACGGATCCTACGAGCAGTACTTC
>TRBV5-1|TRBD2|TRBJ2-1|.
CASSPISGSWDNEQFF
TGCGCCAGCAGCCCTATTAGCGGGAGTTGGGACAATGAGCAGTTCTTC
>TRBV6-4|TRBD1|TRBJ2-3|.
CASSYRGSSTDTQYF
TGTGCCAGCAGTTACAGGGGATCTAGCACAGATACGCAGTATTTT
>TRBV3-1/TRBV3-2|.|TRBJ1-2|.
CASSPRGAGYTF
TGTGCCAGCAGCCCCCGGGGGGCGGGCTACACCTTC
>TRBV5-1|TRBD2|TRBJ2-3|.
CASRGTSGRAVGATDTQYF
TGCGCCAGCAGGGGGACTAGCGGGAGGGCCGTTGGTGCCACAGATACGCAGTATTTT
>TRBV28|.|TRBJ1-3|once
CASKPTGSGNTIYF
TGTGCCAGCAAGCCAACAGGGTCTGGAAACACCATATATTTT
>TRBV11-2|.|TRBJ1-2|.
CASSFGGEVGYTF
TGTGCCAGCAGCTTCGGAGGGGAAGTCGGCTACACCTTC
>TRBV7-9|.|TRBJ2-7|.
CASSSSRSSYEQYF
TGTGCCAGCAGCTCCTCTAGGAGCTCCTACGAGCAGTACTTC
>TRBV19|TRBD1|TRBJ2-6|.
CASSRGQGASGANVLTF
TGTGCCAGTAGTCGAGGACAGGGGGCATCTGGGGCCAACGTCCTGACTTTC
>TRBV7-9|TRBD1|TRBJ1-5|few
CASSVTGEGQPQHF
TGTGCCAGCAGCGTAACAGGGGAGGGCCAGCCCCAGCATTTT
>TRBV7-9|TRBD1|TRBJ1-1|.
CASSLTGLHTEAFF
TGTGCCAGCAGCCTGACAGGGCTGCACACTGAAGCTTTCTTT
>TRBV10-1|.|TRBJ1-1|.
CASSEGGVMNTEAFF
TGCGCCAGCAGTGAAGGGGGAGTGATGAACACTGAAGCTTTCTTT
>TRBV7-9|.|TRBJ2-1|.
CASSLDVGTLNNEQFF
TGTGCCAGCAGCTTAGACGTCGGGACACTAAACAATGAGCAGTTCTTC
>TRBV5-6|TRBD1|TRBJ2-6|.
CASSSVYRGFYSGANVLTF
TGTGCCAGCAGCTCCGTCTACAGGGGTTTTTACTCTGGGGCCAACGTCCTGACTTTC
>TRBV5-6|.|TRBJ1-4|.
CASSFGRIVGKLFF
TGTGCCAGCAGCTTTGGACGAATAGTGGGAAAACTGTTTTTT
>TRBV28|.|TRBJ2-5|.
CASSLFTRHLQETQYF
TGTGCCAGCAGTTTATTTACCCGACACCTCCAAGAGACCCAGTACTTC
>TRBV2|.|TRBJ2-5|.
CASSNLALEETQYF
TGTGCCAGCAGTAACCTAGCGCTTGAAGAGACCCAGTACTTC
>TRBV7-3|.|TRBJ2-2|.
CASSISGRNTGELFF
TGTGCCAGCAGCATTTCCGGGAGGAACACCGGGGAGCTGTTTTTT
>TRBV19|.|TRBJ2-2|.
CASSMYQVLNTGELFF
TGTGCCAGTAGTATGTACCAGGTTTTGAACACCGGGGAGCTGTTTTTT
>TRBV27|.|TRBJ2-7|.
CASSLTFGSEIQYF
TGTGCCAGCAGTTTAACGTTTGGTAGCGAGATTCAGTACTTC
>TRBV27|.|TRBJ2-7|.
CASSLRGASKQYF
TGTGCCAGCAGTTTAAGGGGGGCATCAAAGCAGTACTTC
>TRBV5-4|.|TRBJ2-3|.
CASRRGLTAGTDTQYF
TGTGCCAGCAGGAGGGGCCTGACGGCGGGCACAGATACGCAGTATTTT
>TRBV20-1|.|TRBJ1-2|.
CSASSGGVGYTF
TGCAGTGCTAGTTCGGGGGGCGTTGGCTACACCTTC